These 17 T cell receptor beta chains came from one sample sequenced in a study of T cell clonotyping in hematopoietic cell transplantation. The protocol was immunoSEQ multiplex PCR, while the TCRdb copy is restricted to in-frame clones and leaves out a portion. The table records over 15,000 clones, 80% to 95% of them present only once. The sample comprised peripheral blood mononuclear cells. The receptors come from a man aged 35-49 years in good health. Some clones in this sample may be carry-over from other donors' samples.

This chain connects TRBV2 to TRBJ2-3; 13 bases match TRBD2. The V gene end was trimmed by 6 bases and the J gene end by 8 bases; junction bases not matched to a gene: 8. This CDR3 spans 15 amino acids. The V gene's germline CDR1 is SNHLY and CDR2 FYNNEI. In DNA form, the CDR3 reads TGTGCCAGCAGGCCATGGACTAGCGGGAGAGGTACGCAGTATTTT. Amino acids: CASRPWTSGRGTQYF.

This clone was found once. This chain connects TRBV4-3 to TRBJ1-6; D is undetermined. The CDR3 consists of 13 residues. Trimming shortened V by 0 bases and J by 10 bases, and 7 bases separated the two germline ends. CDR1 and CDR2 (germline): LGHNA, YSLEER. As DNA, the CDR3 is TGCGCCAGCAGCCAAGAGGCCGAGTCACCCCTCCACTTT. Its protein product is CASSQEAESPLHF.

The rearrangement joins TRBV6-5 to TRBJ2-6; possible D gene TRBD2, 6 bases. From germline, CDR1 is MNHEY and CDR2 SVGAGI. Trimming took 5 bases from V and 3 from J, leaving 11 bases between them. This CDR3 has 15 amino acids. CDR3 DNA: TGTGCCAGCAGTCAATGGGGACTTGGGGCCAACGTCCTGACTTTC. Its translation: CASSQWGLGANVLTF.

The chain is built from TRBV4-3 and TRBJ2-7; unclear D gene. The CDR3 is 13 residues long. Trimming shortened V by 1 base and J by 7 bases, and 11 bases separated the two germline ends. Per germline, CDR1 LGHNA and CDR2 YSLEER. CDR3 nucleotide sequence: TGCGCCAGCAGCCAAGGACTGCCTCGAGAGCAGTACTTC. It encodes CASSQGLPREQYF.

V is TRBV7-8 and J is TRBJ1-5, with 8 positions matching TRBD1. The trim removed 5 bases at V and 4 bases at J, leaving 7 bases unmatched. Looked up from germline, CDR1 is SGHVS and CDR2 is FQNEAQ. The CDR3 spans 15 residues. The CDR3 spells CASSPRDRGNQPQHF. The CDR3 nucleotides are TGTGCCAGCAGCCCCCGAGACAGGGGTAATCAGCCCCAGCATTTT.

This clone was found once. The genes are TRBV27 and TRBJ1-5; D ambiguous. Looked up from germline, CDR1 is MNHEY and CDR2 is SMNVEV (reference sequence). This CDR3 has 15 residues. Trimming left V 6 bases short and J 7 bases short, with 19 bases between. Here the CDR3 reads CASRPGIISSQPQHF. CDR3 coding DNA: TGTGCCAGCAGGCCCGGGATAATTTCGTCGCAGCCCCAGCATTTT.

The chain combines TRBV29-1 with TRBJ2-5; D possibly corresponds to TRBD2 (7 bases). The germline V and J ends were trimmed by 6 bases and 4 bases, with 21 bases remaining between them. Germline CDR1 is SQVTM and CDR2 is ANQGSEA. This CDR3 has 15 residues. As DNA, the CDR3 is TGCAGCGTCGCACCCCGGGGGGCTTCAGTAGAGACCCAGTACTTC. This gives the protein CSVAPRGASVETQYF. Complete variable domain (other parts from reference TRBV29-1 and TRBJ2-5): SAVISQKPSRDICQRGTSLTIQCQVDSQVTMMFWYRQQPGQSLTLIATANQGSEATYESGFVIDKFPISRPNLTFSTLTVSNMSPEDSSIYLCSVAPRGASVETQYFGPGTRLLVL.

The V call is TRBV30, the J call TRBJ1-1; 9 nucleotides match TRBD1. Germline V CDR1 and CDR2: GTSNPN, SVGIG (reference sequence). CDR3 size: 13 residues. Losses at the gene ends were 3 bases for V and 12 bases for J; bases not matched to a gene: 11. CDR3 nucleotide sequence: TGTGCCTGGAGGCAATCCGGGACAGGGAGAACTTTCTTT. It specifies CAWRQSGTGRTFF.

The V gene is TRBV19, the J gene TRBJ1-1, with D possibly matching TRBD1 (5 bases). The CDR3 runs to 14 residues. The V end was cut by 1 base, the J end by 1 base, with 7 bases between. In germline, CDR1 is LNHDA, CDR2 SQIVND (reference sequence). The CDR3 DNA is TGTGCCAGTAGTATAGCTGGGGGGAACACTGAAGCTTTCTTT. Translation gives CASSIAGGNTEAFF.

The chain employs TRBV9 and TRBJ1-6; D perhaps matches TRBD1 (5 bases). The CDR3 spans 15 residues. Germline V gene data show CDR1 as SGDLS and CDR2 as YYNGEE. V lost 0 bases to trimming and J lost 7 bases, with 11 bases between them. Written as DNA, the CDR3 is TGTGCCAGCAGCGTAGGGAGGGACGGGAATTCACCCCTCCACTTT. Its translation: CASSVGRDGNSPLHF.

The V and J genes are TRBV4-2 and TRBJ1-4, with TRBD1 as a possible D gene (6 bases). With 0 bases removed from V and 7 bases from J, the gap between germline ends came to 12 bases. This CDR3 is 15 amino acids long. CDR1 and CDR2 (germline): LGHNA, YNFKEQ. In DNA, the CDR3 is TGTGCCAGCAGCCAAGAAGCCGGGGGCAGTGAAAAACTGTTTTTT. As protein: CASSQEAGGSEKLFF.

The chain uses TRBV19 and TRBJ1-4; 7 positions agree with TRBD1. The CDR3 length is 15 residues. Germline V lookup: CDR1 LNHDA, CDR2 SQIVND (reference sequence). With 10 bases clipped from V and 0 bases from J, the junction kept 8 bases outside the gene matches. The CDR3 nucleotides are TGTGCCACCCCACAGGGGCCTGCAACTAATGAAAAACTGTTTTTT. Translation gives CATPQGPATNEKLFF.

This chain joins TRBV5-1 and TRBJ2-2; D unclear. Germline CDR1 SGHRS, CDR2 YFSETQ. Trimming removed 5 bases from V and 1 base from J, with 12 bases in between. There are 15 residues in the CDR3. In nucleotides, the CDR3 is TGCGCCAGCAGGGGGAACCGCCAGAACACCGGGGAGCTGTTTTTT. This translates into CASRGNRQNTGELFF.

In its sample, this clone was seen once. The chain links TRBV20-1 to TRBJ2-3; D not resolved. The CDR3 covers 11 residues. Trimming cost V 3 bases and J 6 bases, with 7 bases left between them. CDR1 DFQATT and CDR2 SNEGSKA come from the germline V gene (reference sequence). The CDR3 reads CSARHGDTQYF. The DNA of the CDR3 is TGCAGTGCTAGGCATGGGGATACGCAGTATTTT.

The chain combines TRBV6-5 with TRBJ2-7; D call uncertain. This CDR3 is built from 13 residues. V was cut by 4 bases and J by 2 bases, with 9 bases left in between. Germline V lookup: CDR1 MNHEY, CDR2 SVGAGI. The CDR3 DNA is TGTGCCAGCAGTTGGGGTTCGGCCTACGAGCAGTACTTC. Protein sequence: CASSWGSAYEQYF.

The gene calls are TRBV7-6 and TRBJ2-7; 7 bases agree with TRBD2. Germline V gene sequence: CDR1 SGHVS, CDR2 FNYEAQ. The CDR3 consists of 12 residues. J gave up 5 bases and V 3 bases, and 1 base lay outside the gene matches. CDR3 protein: CASSLGGDEQYF. As DNA, the CDR3 is TGTGCCAGCAGCTTGGGGGGGGACGAGCAGTACTTC.

V and J are TRBV5-1 and TRBJ2-3; D ambiguous. The CDR3 loop spans 11 amino acids. V was pared by 0 bases and J by 6 bases, with 2 bases between. Per the germline V gene, CDR1 is SGHRS and CDR2 is YFSETQ. CDR3 sequence: CASSLGDTQYF. CDR3 nucleotide sequence: TGCGCCAGCAGCTTGGGGGATACGCAGTATTTT.